The rows below give T cell receptor beta chains drawn from one sample of a study of cytomegalovirus exposure and HLA in healthy donors. Libraries were prepared by immunoSEQ multiplex PCR; TCRdb keeps only in-frame clonotypes and omits some of them. In the table there are about 300,000 clones, approximately 87% of which are singletons. Material for sequencing was PBMCs. The receptors shown here come from a woman younger than 35 in good health and CMV-seronegative. CDR3s include the opening cysteine and the closing phenylalanine or tryptophan. Fields, in order: CDR3 protein, V gene, clone size, J gene. A clone size is listed for some rows: how often the clone was seen (once, few, many), or a class if it is expanded.

CDR3 protein: CASSEGRNSGYTF
V gene: TRBV10-1
clone size: few
J gene: TRBJ1-2

CDR3 protein: CASSEDRGWSETQYF
V gene: TRBV2
clone size: -
J gene: TRBJ2-5

CDR3 protein: CASSDKGPRGEQFF
V gene: TRBV5-4
clone size: -
J gene: TRBJ2-1

CDR3 protein: CSAAEKDQPQHF
V gene: TRBV29-1
clone size: -
J gene: TRBJ1-5

CDR3 protein: CASSKRLAGVYEQYF
V gene: TRBV14
clone size: once
J gene: TRBJ2-7

CDR3 protein: CASSVFSDTEAFF
V gene: TRBV2
clone size: -
J gene: TRBJ1-1

CDR3 protein: CASSSTGGNTEAFF
V gene: TRBV5-1
clone size: few
J gene: TRBJ1-1

CDR3 protein: CASSLGTGTLAGNQPQHF
V gene: TRBV7-8
clone size: -
J gene: TRBJ1-5

CDR3 protein: CASNFLKRDSGNTEAFF
V gene: TRBV28
clone size: -
J gene: TRBJ1-1

CDR3 protein: CASSQEGYNRVRTEAFF
V gene: TRBV4-1
clone size: -
J gene: TRBJ1-1

CDR3 protein: CASSQRTNEQFF
V gene: TRBV4-1
clone size: -
J gene: TRBJ2-1

CDR3 protein: CASSPQTPNYEQYF
V gene: TRBV18
clone size: -
J gene: TRBJ2-7

CDR3 protein: CASLPKARVHGELFF
V gene: TRBV25-1
clone size: -
J gene: TRBJ2-2

CDR3 protein: CASSEEGAGYNEQFF
V gene: TRBV6-4
clone size: -
J gene: TRBJ2-1

CDR3 protein: CASSPTGLEQYF
V gene: TRBV9
clone size: -
J gene: TRBJ2-7

CDR3 protein: CASNPTGLDTGELFF
V gene: TRBV6-6
clone size: -
J gene: TRBJ2-2

CDR3 protein: CASRPSSSGANVLTF
V gene: TRBV2
clone size: -
J gene: TRBJ2-6

CDR3 protein: CASSSGLAWEEQYF
V gene: TRBV7-9
clone size: few
J gene: TRBJ2-7

CDR3 protein: CASSVAGGLIRTGELFF
V gene: TRBV2
clone size: -
J gene: TRBJ2-2

CDR3 protein: CASSVLGLASGELFF
V gene: TRBV2
clone size: -
J gene: TRBJ2-2

CDR3 protein: CASSSRTSGGEQYF
V gene: TRBV7-2
clone size: once
J gene: TRBJ2-7

CDR3 protein: CASTLASINEQFF
V gene: TRBV19
clone size: -
J gene: TRBJ2-1

CDR3 protein: CASSVKREGFNKTQYF
V gene: TRBV10-2
clone size: -
J gene: TRBJ2-5

CDR3 protein: CSVWGQGAEAFF
V gene: TRBV29-1
clone size: -
J gene: TRBJ1-1

CDR3 protein: CASSFPRDRGRTGELFF
V gene: TRBV11-2
clone size: -
J gene: TRBJ2-2

CDR3 protein: CASRAGLAEETQYF
V gene: TRBV6-7
clone size: -
J gene: TRBJ2-5

CDR3 protein: CATSNSEYNEQFF
V gene: TRBV15
clone size: -
J gene: TRBJ2-1

CDR3 protein: CASTVDRVNGYTF
V gene: TRBV5-5
clone size: few
J gene: TRBJ1-2

CDR3 protein: CAWGVTSLEQYF
V gene: TRBV30
clone size: -
J gene: TRBJ2-7

CDR3 protein: CASSNRWGHGYTF
V gene: TRBV19
clone size: -
J gene: TRBJ1-2

CDR3 protein: CASSKRTSGVNTGELFF
V gene: TRBV7-9
clone size: -
J gene: TRBJ2-2

CDR3 protein: CASSSGTDTGELFF
V gene: TRBV7-8
clone size: -
J gene: TRBJ2-2

CDR3 protein: CASSEQTGGAKGYTF
V gene: TRBV7-9
clone size: -
J gene: TRBJ1-2

CDR3 protein: CASSPRLAEDAGELFF
V gene: TRBV9
clone size: -
J gene: TRBJ2-2

CDR3 protein: CASSEAAYRARGGPQHF
V gene: TRBV6-1
clone size: -
J gene: TRBJ1-5

CDR3 protein: CASSAERGNYGYTF
V gene: TRBV11-1
clone size: -
J gene: TRBJ1-2

CDR3 protein: CASSLAEGANTEAFF
V gene: TRBV5-1
clone size: -
J gene: TRBJ1-1

CDR3 protein: CASSLAVVFRSGEKTQYF
V gene: TRBV7-8
clone size: -
J gene: TRBJ2-5

CDR3 protein: CASSKGPGLVEQFF
V gene: TRBV21-1
clone size: few
J gene: TRBJ2-1

CDR3 protein: CASSLIGGGIPYEQYF
V gene: TRBV28
clone size: -
J gene: TRBJ2-7

CDR3 protein: CASSVGASGRLGTVEQFF
V gene: TRBV5-1
clone size: -
J gene: TRBJ2-1

CDR3 protein: CASSPPQFCRTGVYEQYF
V gene: TRBV23-1
clone size: -
J gene: TRBJ2-7

CDR3 protein: CASGRQYNEQFF
V gene: TRBV19
clone size: -
J gene: TRBJ2-1

CDR3 protein: CASSLAGPREGKLFF
V gene: TRBV7-2
clone size: -
J gene: TRBJ1-4

CDR3 protein: CASRDRDSPYEQYF
V gene: TRBV6-1
clone size: -
J gene: TRBJ2-7